The sequence of this T cell receptor beta chain was determined in a study of T cell repertoires in cytomegalovirus infection. This clonotype turned up a few times. MiXCR was run by TCRdb on the reads, yielding one entry per CDR3 protein. The sample includes more than 150,000 distinct CDR3 sequences, approximately 19% of them seen just once. Trimming took 6 bases from V and 4 from J; bases not matched to a gene: 12. CDR3 length equals 16 residues. Germline CDR1 and CDR2: SGHRS and YFSETQ. This TCR came from a human donor in good health (CMV status not recorded). Some clones in this sample may be carry-over from other donors' samples. J is TRBJ2-5 and V is TRBV5-1; 10 bases map to TRBD2. The sample was PBMCs. The CDR3 nucleotides read TGCGCCAGCAACCCCGGCGGTGCTAGCGGGGGAGAGACCCAGTACTTC. It translates to CASNPGGASGGETQYF. The variable domain in full, completed from reference TRBV5-1 and TRBJ2-5, reads KAGVTQTPRYLIKTRGQQVTLSCSPISGHRSVSWYQQTPGQGLQFLFEYFSETQRNKGNFPGRFSGRQFSNSRSEMNVSTLELGDSALYLCASNPGGASGGETQYFGPGTRLLVL.